What follows are 16 T cell receptor beta chains derived from one specimen sequenced in a study of follicular helper T cells after annual influenza vaccination listed by TCRdb under 2017. Libraries were made using the immunoSEQ multiplex PCR assay. TCRdb re-hosts the immuneACCESS table, in-frame sequences only. Its copies lack some clones; in the studies checked, an unresolved V gene accounts for under half of them, and the cause for the rest is not known. The sample profile shows around 800 clones; 72% of them were found once. 6.5% to 7.5% of the sample is held by the ten biggest clonotypes. Interpreted using the paper, the time point label stands for: 2015-2016 season, 7 days after influenza vaccination. The input for sequencing was CXCR5+ CD38+ circulating T follicular helper cells from blood, taken 7 days after influenza vaccination. Sample cell subset or site, as interpreted from the label and publication: circulating Tfh, non-naive CD4+CXCR5+PD-1+ (ICOS+CD38+ or ICOS-CD38-). The receptors come from an adult who received the influenza vaccine.

CDR3 region: CASSIDIRGNTEAFF. The CDR3 region has the DNA TGTGCCAGTAGTATAGATATCCGGGGGAACACTGAAGCTTTCTTT. This chain links TRBV19 with TRBJ1-1; D remains ambiguous. Per the germline V gene, CDR1 is LNHDA and CDR2 is SQIVND (reference sequence). The CDR3 loop spans 15 amino acids. The ends were cut back, 0 bases at V and 1 base at J, with 9 bases in the middle.

In its sample, this clone was seen a few times. This chain links TRBV7-2 with TRBJ1-4; D gene ambiguous. Trimming removed 1 base from V and 8 bases from J, with 11 bases in between. The CDR3 consists of 14 residues. CDR1 is SGHTA and CDR2 is FQGNSA in the germline V gene. CDR3 amino acids: CASSLDREREKLFF. The CDR3 nucleotides read TGTGCCAGCAGCTTAGACCGGGAGAGGGAAAAACTGTTTTTT.

The chain links TRBV5-1 to TRBJ1-1; no clear D gene. Between the trimmed V and J ends, which lost 1 base and 0 bases, there was a span of 7 bases. Germline V CDR1 and CDR2: SGHRS, YFSETQ. The CDR3 extends over 14 amino acids. CDR3 DNA: TGCGCCAGCAGCTTGTGGACCGTGAACACTGAAGCTTTCTTT. Protein product: CASSLWTVNTEAFF.

The rearrangement uses TRBV19 and TRBJ2-3; perhaps TRBD1 as D (5 bases). Trimming left V 4 bases short and J 2 bases short, with 13 bases between. The CDR3 runs to 15 residues. Germline lookup yields CDR1 LNHDA and CDR2 SQIVND (reference sequence). CDR3 sequence (DNA): TGTGCCAGTAGTAAGGGGTCAGCCGCCACAGATACGCAGTATTTT. This codes for CASSKGSAATDTQYF.

The chain combines TRBV5-8 with TRBJ2-5; D is unclear. The CDR3 has 11 amino acids. Germline CDR1 SGHTS, CDR2 YDEGEE. Trimming took off 5 bases at V and 5 bases at J, with 7 bases between the two ends. DNA for the CDR3: TGTGCCAGCAGATCGGTGGAGACCCAGTACTTC. As protein: CASRSVETQYF.

The J gene is TRBJ1-5, the V gene TRBV7-9; D possibly corresponds to TRBD1 (6 bases). There are 16 residues in the CDR3. The germline V and J ends were trimmed by 2 bases and 2 bases, with 13 bases remaining between them. Germline V lookup: CDR1 SEHNR, CDR2 FQNEAQ (reference sequence). CDR3 residues: CASSLYGTRGNQPQHF. The CDR3 DNA reads as TGTGCCAGCAGCTTATATGGGACACGTGGCAATCAGCCCCAGCATTTT.

The V gene is TRBV29-1, the J gene TRBJ1-1, with no clear D. V lost 3 bases to trimming and J lost 4 bases, with 12 bases between them. CDR1 is SQVTM and CDR2 is ANQGSEA in the germline V gene. This CDR3 is 13 amino acids long. Written as DNA, the CDR3 is TGCAGCGTTGACGGGAGGTCTAGCACTGAAGCTTTCTTT. Protein: CSVDGRSSTEAFF.

This clone was picked up one time. The rearrangement links TRBV7-9 to TRBJ2-7; 7 positions match TRBD1. Losses at the gene ends were 3 bases for V and 2 bases for J; bases not matched to a gene: 4. There are 14 residues in the CDR3. CDR1 is SEHNR, CDR2 FQNEAQ, per germline (reference sequence). This CDR3 reads CASSFGTATYEQYF. In DNA form, the CDR3 reads TGTGCCAGCAGCTTTGGGACAGCTACCTACGAGCAGTACTTC. Complete variable domain (other parts from reference TRBV7-9 and TRBJ2-7): DTGVSQNPRHKITKRGQNVTFRCDPISEHNRLYWYRQTLGQGPEFLTYFQNEAQLEKSRLLSDRFSAERPKGSFSTLEIQRTEQGDSAMYLCASSFGTATYEQYFGPGTRLTVT.

The sample holds one count of this clone. The chain carries TRBV5-1 and TRBJ2-5, with 10 bases that match TRBD1. The V segment lost 4 bases and the J segment 2 bases; nucleotides outside the gene matches: 2. The CDR3 sequence is 14 residues long. From germline, CDR1 is SGHRS and CDR2 YFSETQ. CDR3 bases: TGCGCCAGCAGCCGGACAGGGGGGCAAGAGACCCAGTACTTC. Its translation is CASSRTGGQETQYF.

This clone is labeled large (0.1 to 1%). The CDR3 loop reads CASSSSPGQDQPQHF. The DNA of the CDR3 is TGTGCCAGCTCCTCCAGCCCAGGTCAGGATCAGCCCCAGCATTTT. The rearrangement uses TRBV19 and TRBJ1-5; D is ambiguous. V shed 9 bases and J shed 5 bases, with 20 bases lying between them. Germline V gene sequence: CDR1 LNHDA, CDR2 SQIVND (reference sequence). The CDR3 sequence is 15 residues long. Combining the CDR3 with reference TRBV19 and TRBJ1-5 gives the whole variable domain DGGITQSPKYLFRKEGQNVTLSCEQNLNHDAMYWYRQDPGQGLRLIYYSQIVNDFQKGDIAEGYSVSREKKESFPLTVTSAQKNPTAFYLCASSSSPGQDQPQHFGDGTRLSIL.

The chain is built from TRBV28 and TRBJ1-1; 10 nucleotides agree with TRBD1. Trimming took 7 bases from V and 6 from J; bases not matched to a gene: 8. Per germline, CDR1 MDHEN and CDR2 SYDVKM. This CDR3 is 14 amino acids long. The CDR3 DNA follows: TGTGCCAGCACTTTGGGGACAGGGGCGGCTGAAGCTTTCTTT. It is translated as CASTLGTGAAEAFF.

V is TRBV11-2 and J is TRBJ1-1, with TRBD1 matching over 7 bases. CDR1 SGHAT and CDR2 FQNNGV come from the germline V gene. V lost 5 bases, J lost 2 bases, and 8 bases stayed unmatched. The CDR3 loop spans 15 amino acids. CDR3 bases: TGTGCCAGCAGCGTCCGACAGGGCCTAAACACTGAAGCTTTCTTT. Protein sequence: CASSVRQGLNTEAFF.

This sequence joins TRBV18 and TRBJ2-5; D ambiguous. This CDR3 has 13 residues. Trimming removed 6 bases at V and 1 base at J, with 9 bases between. Germline lookup yields CDR1 KGHSH and CDR2 LQKENI. The CDR3 nucleotides read TGTGCCAGCTCCCCCCCCAGCCAAGAGACCCAGTACTTC. Translating it yields CASSPPSQETQYF.

The table lists this clone with a count of one. The gene calls are TRBV15 and TRBJ2-7; 9 bases are shared with TRBD1. Germline assignment: CDR1 LNHNV and CDR2 YYDKDF (reference sequence). The CDR3 has 15 residues. The ends lost 4 bases at V and 5 bases at J; junction bases unmatched: 9. CDR3 amino acids: CATSTAGTGSHEQYF. Written as DNA, the CDR3 is TGTGCCACCAGCACTGCCGGGACAGGGTCCCACGAGCAGTACTTC.

The chain couples TRBV10-3 to TRBJ1-1; D remains unclear. V was trimmed by 7 bases and J by 0 bases, leaving 12 bases between them. The germline V gene has CDR1 ENHRY and CDR2 SYGVKD. This CDR3 spans 14 amino acids. The DNA for the CDR3 is TGTGCCATCAATCCGGGAGGTTTGAACACTGAAGCTTTCTTT. The encoded protein is CAINPGGLNTEAFF.

This clone appeared a few times. The chain recombines TRBV7-9 with TRBJ1-1; perhaps TRBD1 as D (6 bases). The CDR3 contains 14 residues. The V end lost 1 base, the J end lost 6 bases, and 12 bases lay between the germline ends. CDR1 and CDR2 from the germline V gene are SEHNR and FQNEAQ (reference sequence). As DNA, the CDR3 is TGTGCCAGCAGCTTAGACAGGGCGGCGGCTGAAGCTTTCTTT. Its protein is CASSLDRAAAEAFF. The whole variable domain, filled in from reference TRBV7-9 and TRBJ1-1, reads DTGVSQNPRHKITKRGQNVTFRCDPISEHNRLYWYRQTLGQGPEFLTYFQNEAQLEKSRLLSDRFSAERPKGSFSTLEIQRTEQGDSAMYLCASSLDRAAAEAFFGQGTRLTVV.